The 8 T cell receptor beta chains below all came from one sample that was sequenced in a study of blood T cell repertoires in COVID-19. This table comes from immunoSEQ multiplex PCR, and its TCRdb copy is limited to in-frame clones, with some not included. The sample includes about 250,000 clones, around nine tenths of them seen just once. Sequenced: peripheral blood. These receptors originate from a man younger than 30 with active or convalescent COVID-19.

V is TRBV5-4 and J is TRBJ2-5; 8 nucleotides align to TRBD2. The V gene's germline CDR1 is SGHNT and CDR2 YYREEE (reference sequence). V gave up 4 bases and J gave up 5 bases; unmatched junction bases: 13. This CDR3 comprises 16 residues. Here the CDR3 DNA reads TGTGCCAGCAGCGACCCGGCGGGAGGAGTGTTGGAGACCCAGTACTTC. It is translated as CASSDPAGGVLETQYF.

This chain uses TRBV9 with TRBJ1-3; 10 bases map to TRBD1. The junction had 5 bases not matched to a gene; V was cut back by 3 bases and J by 5 bases. This CDR3 spans 15 amino acids. Germline V gene lookup returns CDR1 SGDLS and CDR2 YYNGEE. This chain's CDR3 is CASSAWTGGRNTIYF. DNA for the CDR3: TGTGCCAGCAGCGCTTGGACAGGGGGACGAAACACCATATATTTT.

The chain combines TRBV10-3 with TRBJ2-7; possibly TRBD1 for D (6 bases). Germline assignment: CDR1 ENHRY and CDR2 SYGVKD. The CDR3 spans 15 residues. Trimming removed 5 bases at V and 5 bases at J, with 19 bases between. CDR3 nucleotide sequence: TGTGCCATCAGTCCTAGACCACAGGGATCCCACGAGCAGTACTTC. This translates into CAISPRPQGSHEQYF.

The V call is TRBV11-2, the J call TRBJ2-7, with 8 bases aligning to TRBD2. Germline values: CDR1 SGHAT, CDR2 FQNNGV. J gave up 0 bases and V 2 bases, and 6 bases lay outside the gene matches. The CDR3 has 16 amino acids. DNA of the CDR3: TGTGCCAGCAGCTTACGGCTAGCGGGTGGCTCCTACGAGCAGTACTTC. Protein sequence: CASSLRLAGGSYEQYF.

The genes are TRBV2 and TRBJ2-1; 15 bases align to TRBD2. Trimming removed 7 bases from V and 0 bases from J; junction bases left unmatched: 10. The CDR3 is 19 residues long. The germline V gene encodes CDR1 SNHLY and CDR2 FYNNEI. CDR3 sequence: CASISGLAGGLSSYNEQFF. The CDR3 DNA reads TGTGCCAGCATCTCGGGACTAGCGGGGGGCTTGAGCTCCTACAATGAGCAGTTCTTC.

The chain joins TRBV5-5 to TRBJ2-2; D unclear. V lost 4 bases, J lost 0 bases, and 7 bases lay in between. Germline CDR1 SGHKS, CDR2 YYEKEE (reference sequence). There are 14 residues in the CDR3. CDR3 sequence reads: CASSILTNTGELFF. CDR3 in DNA: TGTGCCAGCAGCATTCTAACGAACACCGGGGAGCTGTTTTTT.

V usage is TRBV4-3 and J usage is TRBJ2-7; 9 bases line up with TRBD2. This CDR3 is 15 amino acids long. Trimming at V came to 4 bases and at J to 4 bases, leaving 8 bases not matched to a gene. Germline CDR1 is LGHNA and CDR2 is YSLEER. The CDR3 DNA is TGCGCCAGCAGCCGGTCCATAGCGGGGGTTTACGAGCAGTACTTC. It encodes CASSRSIAGVYEQYF.

The chain couples TRBV7-2 to TRBJ2-6; 7 bases map to TRBD1. Germline V CDR1 and CDR2: SGHTA, FQGNSA. V was pared by 5 bases and J by 6 bases, with 10 bases of the junction left unmatched. The CDR3 is made up of 16 amino acids. The CDR3 sequence is CASSPQTGNEANVLTF. CDR3 sequence (DNA): TGTGCCAGCAGCCCCCAGACAGGGAATGAGGCCAACGTCCTGACTTTC.